Following are 11 T cell receptor beta chains from one sample sequenced in a study of regulatory T cells in long-lasting Graves disease (dated by TCRdb to the early 2020s). The time point label corresponds to: persistent/refractory GD, antithyroid drugs over 5 years with positive TRAb. RNA was extracted from PBMCs in TRIzol for both TCR sequencing and RNA sequencing. The method was multiplex PCR. TCRdb shows the sequencer as Illumina HiSeq 4000. To build TCR beta libraries, CDR3 regions were amplified by Arm-PCR using iRepertoire HTBI primers. TCRdb ran its own pipeline on the public reads, namely fastp trimming at Q25 and MiXCR clone calling, and kept in-frame beta chains. Under each unique CDR3 protein, matching rows form one entry showing the most common genes and DNA. The sample yields fewer than 450,000 distinct CDR3 sequences; around 21% were counted once. The top ten clonotypes cover more than 20% of the sample.

Sequenced material: peripheral blood mononuclear cells (PBMCs), taken when the disease was refractory, from a patient treated with antithyroid drugs. The receptors originated from a female donor with Graves disease.

The CDR3 DNA reads TGTGCCAGCAGCTTACCAGGGATAGAGACCCAGTACTTC. Its translation is CASSLPGIETQYF. This rearrangement joins TRBV7-8 to TRBJ2-5; maybe TRBD1 (5 bases). Trimming took off 2 bases at V and 4 bases at J, with 8 bases between the two ends. The CDR3 has 13 amino acids. The germline V gene encodes CDR1 SGHVS and CDR2 FQNEAQ. Full variable domain (outside the CDR3, taken from reference TRBV7-8 and TRBJ2-5): GAGVSQSPRYKVAKRGQDVALRCDPISGHVSLFWYQQALGQGPEFLTYFQNEAQLDKSGLPSDRFFAERPEGSVSTLKIQRTQQEDSAVYLCASSLPGIETQYFGPGTRLLVL.

This clonotype was counted between two and nine times. This chain joins TRBV6-1 and TRBJ2-2; no definite D call. Trimming took 5 bases from V and 0 from J, leaving 10 bases between them. CDR1 is MNHNS, CDR2 SASEGT, per germline. The CDR3 loop spans 15 amino acids. The DNA for the CDR3 is TGTGCCAGCAGTCTGATGGACGCGAACACCGGGGAGCTGTTTTTT. It is translated as CASSLMDANTGELFF.

This clonotype was seen many times. V and J are TRBV6-5 and TRBJ1-1, with 7 bases matching TRBD1. CDR1 and CDR2 from the germline V gene are MNHEY and SVGAGI. Trimming removed 2 bases from V and 2 bases from J; junction bases left unmatched: 5. This CDR3 contains 15 residues. The CDR3 DNA reads as TGTGCCAGCAGTTACCGGGACAGAGAAAACACTGAAGCTTTCTTT. Its protein product is CASSYRDRENTEAFF.

There are many counts of this clonotype. This chain joins TRBV12-5 and TRBJ2-6; 8 nucleotides line up with TRBD1. CDR1 and CDR2 from the germline V gene are LGHNT and FRNRAP. V was pared by 3 bases and J by 0 bases, with 16 bases of the junction left unmatched. The CDR3 spans 21 residues. Here the CDR3 DNA reads TGTGCTAGTGGTTTCTTCCCAGGGGGCCGACTCACTCTCTCTGGGGCCAACGTCCTGACTTTC. Translating gives CASGFFPGGRLTLSGANVLTF. Filled out from reference TRBV12-5 and TRBJ2-6, the complete variable domain reads DARVTQTPRHKVTEMGQEVTMRCQPILGHNTVFWYRQTMMQGLELLAYFRNRAPLDDSGMPKDRFSAEMPDATLATLKIQPSEPRDSAVYFCASGFFPGGRLTLSGANVLTFGAGSRLTVL.

The chain carries TRBV7-2 and TRBJ1-5; D is undetermined. Germline V gene lookup returns CDR1 SGHTA and CDR2 FQGNSA. V dropped 4 bases and J dropped 8 bases, with 21 bases sitting between them. The length of the CDR3 is 16 residues. CDR3 residues: CASSSAPGLRDEPQHF. In DNA, the CDR3 is TGTGCCAGCAGCTCGGCGCCGGGTCTTCGTGATGAGCCCCAGCATTTT. Supplemented by reference TRBV7-2 and TRBJ1-5, the full variable domain reads GAGVSQSPSNKVTEKGKDVELRCDPISGHTALYWYRQSLGQGLEFLIYFQGNSAPDKSGLPSDRFSAERTGGSVSTLTIQRTQQEDSAVYLCASSSAPGLRDEPQHFGDGTRLSIL.

This clonotype was counted many times. The CDR3 region is CASRVTGGNQPQHF. CDR3 DNA: TGTGCCAGCAGGGTCACGGGAGGCAATCAGCCCCAGCATTTT. The V and J genes are TRBV12-3 or TRBV12-4 and TRBJ1-5; no definite D call. The CDR3 spans 14 residues. Trimming removed 6 bases from V and 2 bases from J, with 11 bases in between.

The rearrangement uses TRBV7-9 and TRBJ2-7; 12 bases map to TRBD2. The CDR3 runs 14 residues. Losses at the gene ends were 2 bases for V and 7 bases for J; bases not matched to a gene: 3. Germline CDR1 reads SEHNR; CDR2 reads FQNEAQ (reference sequence). DNA for the CDR3: TGTGCCAGCAGCTTATCTAGCGGGAGGGTTGAGCAGTACTTC. Encoded protein: CASSLSSGRVEQYF.

This clonotype has just a few counts. The chain carries TRBV29-1 and TRBJ1-1; D uncertain. Deletions cut 4 bases from V and 3 bases from J, with 12 bases between. The CDR3 has 13 residues. From germline, CDR1 is SQVTM and CDR2 ANQGSEA. CDR3 DNA: TGCAGCGTTGGAGTGCAGGCGGACACTGAAGCTTTCTTT. Translation: CSVGVQADTEAFF.

This clonotype was picked up a small number of times. The chain uses TRBV2 and TRBJ2-2; 10 positions match TRBD2. The CDR3 contains 15 residues. Unmatched junction bases numbered 6, after V lost 6 bases and J lost 5 bases. The germline V gene has CDR1 SNHLY and CDR2 FYNNEI. As DNA, the CDR3 is TGTGCCAGCAGCCTCCGGACTAGCGGTACCGGGGAGCTGTTTTTT. Amino acid sequence: CASSLRTSGTGELFF.

This clonotype was counted at least ten times. The chain recombines TRBV30 with TRBJ1-1, with D hard to call. The CDR3 totals 14 residues. Germline CDR1 is GTSNPN and CDR2 is SVGIG (reference sequence). The germline V and J ends were trimmed by 2 bases and 5 bases, with 15 bases remaining between them. In DNA form, the CDR3 reads TGTGCCTGGAGTTTCGTGCGGGGTGGGACTGAAGCTTTCTTT. Protein product: CAWSFVRGGTEAFF.

This clonotype has only a few counts. This CDR3 reads CAREGSSYEQYF. The CDR3 DNA is TGTGCCAGAGAGGGGAGCTCCTACGAGCAGTACTTC. V usage is TRBV27 and J usage is TRBJ2-7; TRBD1 or TRBD2 may be the D gene (5 bases each). CDR3 length equals 12 residues. Deletions cut 9 bases from V and 0 bases from J, with 9 bases between. Germline V lookup: CDR1 MNHEY, CDR2 SMNVEV (reference sequence).